A single sample is the source of the 31 T cell receptor beta chains below, sequenced in a study of CD8 T cells in Susac syndrome. RNA totalling about 0.45 to 1 ug underwent reverse transcription with random hexamers. Each CDR3 protein gets one entry after TCRdb re-called the immunoSEQ multiplex PCR reads with MiXCR. The sample shows about 300,000 distinct CDR3 sequences, around 90% of them seen only once. The sample comprised CD4+ T cells from PBMCs. These receptors all come from a human donor with multiple sclerosis.

The chain joins TRBV5-1 to TRBJ2-7; possibly TRBD1 for D (5 bases). Trimming stripped 4 bases from V and 7 bases from J, with 18 bases between. The CDR3 covers 14 residues. Germline CDR1 and CDR2: SGHRS and YFSETQ. The CDR3 reads CASSPLDTLGEQYF. The CDR3 DNA reads as TGCGCCAGCAGCCCGCTGGACACCTTAGGGGAGCAGTACTTC.

The chain has TRBV6-5 and TRBJ1-5; the match to TRBD1 covers 7 bases. The trim removed 4 bases at V and 6 bases at J, leaving 6 bases unmatched. CDR1 MNHEY and CDR2 SVGAGI come from the germline V gene. The CDR3 totals 14 residues. The CDR3 is CASSSYRGGQPQHF. Here the CDR3 DNA reads TGTGCCAGCAGTTCTTACAGGGGAGGTCAGCCCCAGCATTTT.

The chain uses TRBV30 and TRBJ1-2; D gene uncertain. CDR3 length equals 13 residues. The germline CDR1 and CDR2 sequences are GTSNPN and SVGIG (reference sequence). V was pared by 4 bases and J by 0 bases, with 9 bases between. The CDR3 region is CAWTPPANYGYTF. CDR3 sequence (DNA): TGTGCCTGGACCCCGCCGGCTAACTATGGCTACACCTTC. Full variable domain (missing parts from reference TRBV30 and TRBJ1-2): SQTIHQWPATLVQPVGSPLSLECTVEGTSNPNLYWYRQAAGRGLQLLFYSVGIGQISSEVPQNLSASRPQDRQFILSSKKLLLSDSGFYLCAWTPPANYGYTFGSGTRLTVV.

The chain recombines TRBV11-2 with TRBJ1-1; D is ambiguous. The length of the CDR3 is 14 residues. Trimming cost V 5 bases and J 1 base, with 11 bases left between them. Per germline, CDR1 SGHAT and CDR2 FQNNGV. CDR3 amino acids: CASSHLRGNTEAFF. CDR3 bases: TGTGCCAGCAGCCACCTCCGAGGGAACACTGAAGCTTTCTTT. The full variable domain, completed using reference TRBV11-2 and TRBJ1-1, is EAGVAQSPRYKIIEKRQSVAFWCNPISGHATLYWYQQILGQGPKLLIQFQNNGVVDDSQLPKDRFSAERLKGVDSTLKIQPAKLEDSAVYLCASSHLRGNTEAFFGQGTRLTVV.

J is TRBJ2-7 and V is TRBV6-1, with a weak D call TRBD2 (5 bases). Germline V lookup: CDR1 MNHNS, CDR2 SASEGT. V was shortened by 6 bases and J by 3 bases, with 12 bases between the two germline ends. This CDR3 spans 13 amino acids. The CDR3 sequence: CASRAGLNYEQYF. In DNA, the CDR3 is TGTGCCAGCAGGGCGGGCCTCAACTACGAGCAGTACTTC.

The chain carries TRBV4-2 and TRBJ2-7; D is unresolved. Trimming cost V 0 bases and J 0 bases, with 12 bases left between them. From germline, CDR1 is LGHNA and CDR2 YNFKEQ. The length of the CDR3 is 16 residues. This CDR3 is CASSQDRLGASYEQYF. DNA of the CDR3: TGTGCCAGCAGCCAAGATAGGCTAGGAGCCTCCTACGAGCAGTACTTC.

The J gene is TRBJ2-1, the V gene TRBV4-3; 8 bases line up with TRBD2. Germline V lookup: CDR1 LGHNA, CDR2 YSLEER. This CDR3 is 17 amino acids long. V lost 2 bases, J lost 0 bases, and 6 bases stayed unmatched. In DNA form, the CDR3 reads TGCGCCAGCAGCCAATCGATAGCGGGGACCTCCTACAATGAGCAGTTCTTC. Encoded protein: CASSQSIAGTSYNEQFF.

The chain joins TRBV6-2 or TRBV6-3 to TRBJ2-1; no clear D. The CDR3 totals 14 residues. The V end was cut by 0 bases, the J end by 4 bases, with 7 bases between. Germline V gene data show CDR1 as MNHEY and CDR2 as SVGEGT. The CDR3 region is CASSYSPLYNEQFF. In nucleotides, the CDR3 is TGTGCCAGCAGTTACTCCCCCCTATACAATGAGCAGTTCTTC.

This chain links TRBV12-3 or TRBV12-4 with TRBJ1-5; TRBD1 aligns across 8 bases. The V gene end was trimmed by 5 bases and the J gene end by 3 bases; junction bases not matched to a gene: 3. The CDR3 has 14 residues. The CDR3 loop reads CASSADRANQPQHF. CDR3 bases: TGTGCCAGCAGTGCGGACAGGGCCAATCAGCCCCAGCATTTT.

The rearrangement links TRBV9 to TRBJ1-1; D not resolved. The germline V gene encodes CDR1 SGDLS and CDR2 YYNGEE. The ends were cut back, 6 bases at V and 1 base at J, with 13 bases in the middle. The CDR3 consists of 14 residues. This CDR3 reads CASTRERKNTEAFF. The CDR3 DNA sequence: TGTGCCAGCACCCGTGAACGGAAGAACACTGAAGCTTTCTTT.

The chain has TRBV2 and TRBJ2-4; the D is unclear. Per the germline V gene, CDR1 is SNHLY and CDR2 is FYNNEI. This CDR3 has 14 residues. Trimming cost V 1 base and J 2 bases, with 6 bases left between them. CDR3 residues: CASSEGGTKNIQYF. The CDR3 bases are TGTGCCAGCAGTGAAGGGGGAACCAAAAACATTCAGTACTTC. Looking up the rest from reference TRBV2 and TRBJ2-4 gives the full variable domain: EPEVTQTPSHQVTQMGQEVILRCVPISNHLYFYWYRQILGQKVEFLVSFYNNEISEKSEIFDDQFSVERPDGSNFTLKIRSTKLEDSAMYFCASSEGGTKNIQYFGAGTRLSVL.

A remark on this clonotype: An end of the junction differs from the germline gene, which may be a read error. V and J are TRBV20-1 and TRBJ2-5, with a possible D match to TRBD2 (6 bases). The germline V gene encodes CDR1 DFQATT and CDR2 SNEGSKA (reference sequence). The CDR3 covers 13 residues. The CDR3, as DNA: TGCAGTGCTGGGCGGGGTAGCCAAAAGACCCAGTACTTC. Translated, it gives CSAGRGSQKTQYF.

V and J are TRBV7-2 and TRBJ2-1; 7 bases are shared with TRBD2. Germline loops: CDR1 SGHTA, CDR2 FQGNSA. V was clipped by 5 bases and J by 3 bases; unmatched bases: 10. This CDR3 is 16 amino acids long. The chain's CDR3 is CASSRTPGRSYNEQFF. The CDR3 nucleotides are TGTGCCAGCAGCCGCACGCCCGGGAGGAGCTACAATGAGCAGTTCTTC.

The chain recombines TRBV11-2 with TRBJ2-1, with TRBD2 matching 7 bases. Germline V gene sequence: CDR1 SGHAT, CDR2 FQNNGV. The CDR3 has 19 amino acids. The V gene end was trimmed by 5 bases and the J gene end by 0 bases; junction bases not matched to a gene: 16. CDR3 DNA sequence: TGTGCCAGCAGCGGGGGACTCAAAGCGGGACCCAGCTCCTACAATGAGCAGTTCTTC. This encodes CASSGGLKAGPSSYNEQFF.

The chain couples TRBV30 to TRBJ1-2, with a weak D call TRBD1 (5 bases). V lost 2 bases to trimming and J lost 4 bases, with 17 bases between them. Germline CDR1 and CDR2: GTSNPN and SVGIG (reference sequence). CDR3 length: 15 residues. The CDR3 is CAWSPLGGAVYGYTF. In DNA form, the CDR3 reads TGTGCCTGGAGTCCCCTTGGGGGAGCGGTCTATGGCTACACCTTC.

V gene TRBV27 combines with J gene TRBJ1-4; D may be TRBD1 (6 bases). Germline CDR1 MNHEY, CDR2 SMNVEV (reference sequence). The ends were cut back, 3 bases at V and 5 bases at J, with 13 bases in the middle. The CDR3 extends over 15 amino acids. CDR3 coding DNA: TGTGCCAGCAGTTTCAGGGGACTCGGAAATGAAAAACTGTTTTTT. Amino acid sequence: CASSFRGLGNEKLFF.

V gene TRBV23-1 combines with J gene TRBJ1-5; 7 bases fit TRBD1. TRBV23-1 is an ORF; its function is uncertain. V trimming: 3 bases; J trimming: 0 bases; junction bases outside the gene matches: 20. This CDR3 has 21 amino acids. For the CDR3, the DNA is TGCGCCAGCAGTCAGGGGGAACCTCCCGAAGGACAGGACGATAGCAATCAGCCCCAGCATTTT. Its translation is CASSQGEPPEGQDDSNQPQHF.

This chain uses TRBV27 with TRBJ2-7; no clear D. This CDR3 spans 11 amino acids. Per germline, CDR1 MNHEY and CDR2 SMNVEV (reference sequence). Trimming took off 10 bases at V and 6 bases at J, with 13 bases between the two ends. CDR3 nucleotide sequence: TGTGCCACGTCGAAATTCAGCGAGCAGTACTTC. Translated: CATSKFSEQYF.

This clonotype has just a few counts. The chain is built from TRBV10-3 and TRBJ1-5, with TRBD1 identical over 9 bases. The junction had 3 bases not matched to a gene; V was cut back by 2 bases and J by 4 bases. CDR3 size: 15 residues. Looked up from germline, CDR1 is ENHRY and CDR2 is SYGVKD. In DNA form, the CDR3 reads TGTGCCATCAGTGAGGGGACAGGGTCGAATCAGCCCCAGCATTTT. As protein: CAISEGTGSNQPQHF.

CDR3 in DNA: TGTGCCAGCAGCTCGGGACTAGCGGGGGGCCCGGGGCAAGAGACCCAGTACTTC. This sequence encodes CASSSGLAGGPGQETQYF. The chain employs TRBV7-6 and TRBJ2-5; 15 nucleotides agree with TRBD2. Germline-derived CDR1 and CDR2 are SGHVS and FNYEAQ. CDR3 length: 18 residues. Losses at the gene ends were 4 bases for V and 2 bases for J; bases not matched to a gene: 8. The full variable domain, with the rest looked up from reference TRBV7-6 and TRBJ2-5, is GAGVSQSPRYKVTKRGQDVALRCDPISGHVSLYWYRQALGQGPEFLTYFNYEAQQDKSGLPNDRFSAERPEGSISTLTIQRTEQRDSAMYRCASSSGLAGGPGQETQYFGPGTRLLVL.

The V and J genes are TRBV4-1 and TRBJ2-2; no clear D. V lost 1 base and J 2 bases, leaving 11 bases between the germline ends. The CDR3 is made up of 16 amino acids. Germline V gene sequence: CDR1 MGHRA, CDR2 YSYEKL. CDR3 amino acids: CASSQVLRLNTGELFF. The CDR3 DNA reads TGCGCCAGCAGCCAAGTTTTGCGCCTTAACACCGGGGAGCTGTTTTTT.

V and J are TRBV11-2 and TRBJ1-2; no reliable D call. Germline V gene sequence: CDR1 SGHAT, CDR2 FQNNGV. Trimming stripped 2 bases from V and 8 bases from J, with 9 bases between. The CDR3 consists of 12 residues. In DNA, the CDR3 is TGTGCCAGCAGCTTAACTTCCTCGGGCTACACCTTC. It encodes CASSLTSSGYTF.

J is TRBJ2-2 and V is TRBV7-9; weak D call: TRBD2 (6 bases). Germline V gives CDR1 SEHNR, CDR2 FQNEAQ (reference sequence). Trimming took 9 bases from V and 1 from J, leaving 12 bases between them. The CDR3 sequence is 14 residues long. The CDR3 DNA follows: TGTGCCAGTTTGGAGGGTCAGAACACCGGGGAGCTGTTTTTT. Translated: CASLEGQNTGELFF.

The rearrangement links TRBV10-3 to TRBJ2-5, with 7 bases lining up with TRBD1. This CDR3 contains 16 residues. Germline V gene lookup returns CDR1 ENHRY and CDR2 SYGVKD. V dropped 2 bases and J dropped 1; count of bases not matched to a gene: 7. Written as DNA, the CDR3 is TGTGCCATCAGTGAGCGGGACAGTACCTCCCAAGAGACCCAGTACTTC. Translating gives CAISERDSTSQETQYF.

J is TRBJ2-2 and V is TRBV30, with D uncertain. The germline V gene has CDR1 GTSNPN and CDR2 SVGIG (reference sequence). CDR3 size: 11 residues. Trimming shortened V by 2 bases and J by 8 bases, and 6 bases separated the two germline ends. The CDR3 bases are TGTGCCTGGAGTTTCCTTGGGGAGCTGTTTTTT. Protein product: CAWSFLGELFF.

The V and J genes are TRBV7-9 and TRBJ2-6; D uncertain. The V gene lost 1 base and the J gene lost 1 base, with 14 bases spanning the gap. Germline V CDR1 and CDR2: SEHNR, FQNEAQ (reference sequence). The CDR3 contains 18 residues. CDR3 residues: CASSLGRRALSGANVLTF. The CDR3, as DNA: TGTGCCAGCAGCTTAGGACGACGGGCACTGTCTGGGGCCAACGTCCTGACTTTC.

This chain's CDR3 is CASRGQGVTNEKLFF. For the CDR3, the DNA is TGTGCCAGCAGAGGACAGGGGGTGACTAATGAAAAACTGTTTTTT. The gene calls are TRBV6-2 or TRBV6-3 and TRBJ1-4; 10 bases are shared with TRBD1. This CDR3 has 15 residues. J lost 2 bases, V lost 6 bases, and 3 bases had no gene match. The germline V gene encodes CDR1 MNHEY and CDR2 SVGEGT.

The chain employs TRBV20-1 and TRBJ2-7; D remains ambiguous. V lost 3 bases and J lost 7, with 16 bases in between. CDR1 is DFQATT and CDR2 is SNEGSKA in the germline V gene (reference sequence). This CDR3 has 13 amino acids. The CDR3 reads CSARDPSALEQYF. The CDR3 region has the DNA TGCAGTGCTAGGGACCCATCAGCCTTGGAGCAGTACTTC.

The V call is TRBV5-1, the J call TRBJ2-5, with 11 bases identical to TRBD2. The CDR3 has 16 residues. Germline CDR1 and CDR2: SGHRS and YFSETQ. Germline trimming cut 3 bases from V and 7 bases from J; bases unmatched to any gene: 11. The CDR3 coding sequence is TGCGCCAGCAGCTCCTCTCAGGGACTAGCGGTTGGGACCCAGTACTTC. It is translated as CASSSSQGLAVGTQYF.

In its sample, this clonotype was seen once. The J gene is TRBJ2-2, the V gene TRBV9; possible D gene TRBD2, 6 bases. The V end was cut by 6 bases, the J end by 5 bases, with 17 bases between. The CDR3 consists of 15 residues. Germline V lookup: CDR1 SGDLS, CDR2 YYNGEE. Here the CDR3 DNA reads TGTGCCAGCAATCGGGGGACCGATGGAACCGGGGAGCTGTTTTTT. Residues: CASNRGTDGTGELFF. The full variable domain, with the rest looked up from reference TRBV9 and TRBJ2-2, is DSGVTQTPKHLITATGQRVTLRCSPRSGDLSVYWYQQSLDQGLQFLIQYYNGEERAKGNILERFSAQQFPDLHSELNLSSLELGDSALYFCASNRGTDGTGELFFGEGSRLTVL.

This clonotype was observed once. This chain connects TRBV5-1 to TRBJ1-1; D gene unclear. The CDR3 runs to 16 residues. V lost 0 bases to trimming and J lost 1 base, with 13 bases between them. CDR1 is SGHRS and CDR2 is YFSETQ in the germline V gene. Here the CDR3 DNA reads TGCGCCAGCAGCTTGGGAGGCACCAGAACGAACACTGAAGCTTTCTTT. It is translated as CASSLGGTRTNTEAFF.